A single sample is the source of the 20 T cell receptor beta chains below, sequenced in a study of T cell changes during pregnancy in multiple sclerosis (dated by TCRdb to the late 2010s). Receptor amplification or capture employed the immunoSEQ multiplex PCR assay. TCRdb stores this immuneACCESS table with in-frame sequences only. Part of the clones is absent; in the studies checked, under half of the shortfall reflects unresolved V genes, and no reason is known for the rest. This sample lists approximately 85,000 clones; about 95% were detected once. About 2.5% of the sample rests with the top ten. The material was peripheral blood, obtained in the third trimester of pregnancy. The receptors were gathered from a female donor with multiple sclerosis, enrolled in a pregnancy study.

The rearrangement uses TRBV5-6 and TRBJ2-7; no clear D. CDR1 and CDR2 (germline): SGHDT, YYEEEE. The ends were cut back, 4 bases at V and 3 bases at J, with 8 bases in the middle. The length of the CDR3 is 12 residues. CDR3 sequence reads: CASSHPGYEQYF. The CDR3 DNA reads TGTGCCAGCAGCCACCCCGGCTACGAGCAGTACTTC.

In its sample, this clone was seen once. The chain carries TRBV27 and TRBJ1-5; D unresolved. The CDR3 loop spans 14 amino acids. V was pared by 4 bases and J by 6 bases, with 13 bases between. CDR1 is MNHEY and CDR2 is SMNVEV in the germline V gene (reference sequence). The CDR3, as DNA: TGTGCCAGCAGTTCCCAGGTGGGCACTCAGCCCCAGCATTTT. Encoded protein: CASSSQVGTQPQHF.

The CDR3 loop is CSVGGGYGQPQHF. The CDR3 nucleotides are TGCAGCGTGGGAGGGGGATACGGTCAGCCCCAGCATTTT. This chain links TRBV29-1 with TRBJ1-5, with D possibly being TRBD1 (6 bases). The germline CDR1 and CDR2 sequences are SQVTM and ANQGSEA. Between the trimmed V and J ends, which lost 6 bases and 6 bases, there was a span of 15 bases. This CDR3 region has 13 residues. Looking up the rest from reference TRBV29-1 and TRBJ1-5 gives the full variable domain: SAVISQKPSRDICQRGTSLTIQCQVDSQVTMMFWYRQQPGQSLTLIATANQGSEATYESGFVIDKFPISRPNLTFSTLTVSNMSPEDSSIYLCSVGGGYGQPQHFGDGTRLSIL.

This clone was counted once. In the same sample, other DNA sequences code for this CDR3. The chain recombines TRBV5-1 with TRBJ2-3; the D gene is possibly TRBD1 (5 bases). The length of the CDR3 is 15 residues. Germline values: CDR1 SGHRS, CDR2 YFSETQ. V dropped 1 base and J dropped 1 base, with 10 bases sitting between them. The CDR3 DNA reads TGCGCCAGCAGCTTGAGGGGTATGGGCACAGATACGCAGTATTTT. This gives the protein CASSLRGMGTDTQYF.

The genes are TRBV19 and TRBJ1-5; D remains ambiguous. With 6 bases removed from V and 7 bases from J, the gap between germline ends came to 10 bases. CDR1 LNHDA and CDR2 SQIVND come from the germline V gene (reference sequence). The CDR3 spans 12 residues. The CDR3 DNA reads as TGTGCCAGTAGATCCGGGAACCAGCCCCAGCATTTT. It codes for CASRSGNQPQHF.

This chain links TRBV2 with TRBJ2-3, with D tentatively TRBD1 (6 bases). CDR1 and CDR2 (germline): SNHLY, FYNNEI. The ends were cut back, 6 bases at V and 4 bases at J, with 11 bases in the middle. There are 13 residues in the CDR3. CDR3: CASRAQGPDTQYF. The CDR3 bases are TGTGCCAGCAGAGCACAGGGCCCAGATACGCAGTATTTT. The full variable domain, rest sourced from reference TRBV2 and TRBJ2-3, is EPEVTQTPSHQVTQMGQEVILRCVPISNHLYFYWYRQILGQKVEFLVSFYNNEISEKSEIFDDQFSVERPDGSNFTLKIRSTKLEDSAMYFCASRAQGPDTQYFGPGTRLTVL.

This clone was seen once. The chain is built from TRBV12-5 and TRBJ2-1, with 8 bases aligning to TRBD2. This CDR3 is built from 15 residues. V trimming: 1 base; J trimming: 5 bases; junction bases outside the gene matches: 4. The V gene's germline CDR1 is LGHNT and CDR2 FRNRAP. The CDR3 bases are TGTGCTAGTGGTTTGGGAAGCGGGGGAGACAATGAGCAGTTCTTC. Amino acid sequence: CASGLGSGGDNEQFF.

The chain links TRBV11-2 to TRBJ2-7; 9 bases fit TRBD2. Germline CDR1 SGHAT, CDR2 FQNNGV. V was pared by 1 base and J by 4 bases, with 5 bases of the junction left unmatched. The CDR3 sequence is 15 residues long. In DNA form, the CDR3 reads TGTGCCAGCAGCTTAGTGGCGGGGGGGAGGTACGAGCAGTACTTC. Its protein is CASSLVAGGRYEQYF.

The genes are TRBV9 and TRBJ2-5; 8 bases map to TRBD2. V was pared by 3 bases and J by 1 base, with 8 bases of the junction left unmatched. The CDR3 covers 16 residues. Per the germline V gene, CDR1 is SGDLS and CDR2 is YYNGEE. CDR3 in amino acids: CASSAYGGAFQETQYF. The CDR3 DNA sequence: TGTGCCAGCAGCGCCTACGGGGGGGCCTTCCAAGAGACCCAGTACTTC.

J is TRBJ1-2 and V is TRBV2; possible D gene TRBD1, 5 bases. This CDR3 has 14 amino acids. V was pared by 7 bases and J by 3 bases, with 15 bases between. The germline V gene has CDR1 SNHLY and CDR2 FYNNEI. The CDR3 coding sequence is TGTGCCAGCACAGACGGGGGGAGGGACTATGGCTACACCTTC. It codes for CASTDGGRDYGYTF. The complete variable domain, with remaining parts taken from reference TRBV2 and TRBJ1-2, reads EPEVTQTPSHQVTQMGQEVILRCVPISNHLYFYWYRQILGQKVEFLVSFYNNEISEKSEIFDDQFSVERPDGSNFTLKIRSTKLEDSAMYFCASTDGGRDYGYTFGSGTRLTVV.

The genes are TRBV6-1 and TRBJ2-1; possible D gene TRBD1, 6 bases. Germline CDR1 and CDR2: MNHNS and SASEGT. V lost 10 bases and J lost 10, with 20 bases in between. The CDR3 extends over 13 amino acids. The CDR3 nucleotides are TGTGCCATCCTGAGGAAGGGGGATCGAGAGCAGTTCTTC. Its protein product is CAILRKGDREQFF.

This rearrangement joins TRBV13 to TRBJ2-3; maybe TRBD2 (6 bases). CDR3 length: 18 amino acids. Germline V CDR1 and CDR2: PRHDT, FYEKMQ (reference sequence). The V and J ends lost 0 bases and 4 bases respectively, with 20 bases between them. CDR3: CASSLGGGTSLGSDTQYF. DNA of the CDR3: TGTGCCAGCAGCTTAGGCGGTGGTACTAGCTTAGGCTCAGATACGCAGTATTTT.

This clone was recorded only once. The CDR3 spells CASRRQGYNQPQHF. The CDR3 DNA reads TGTGCCAGCAGGAGACAGGGCTACAATCAGCCCCAGCATTTT. V and J are TRBV6-6 and TRBJ1-5; 7 nucleotides align to TRBD1. The CDR3 contains 14 residues. In germline, CDR1 is MNHNY, CDR2 SVGAGI (reference sequence). Germline trimming cut 6 bases from V and 3 bases from J; bases unmatched to any gene: 5.

This clone was detected once. The gene calls are TRBV10-3 and TRBJ2-2, with a tentative D call TRBD2 (6 bases). The CDR3 is 16 residues long. Germline CDR1 reads ENHRY; CDR2 reads SYGVKD. V lost 2 bases and J lost 3, with 13 bases in between. The CDR3 coding sequence is TGTGCCATCAGTGAGGCGGGGAGAGGGTACACCGGGGAGCTGTTTTTT. It codes for CAISEAGRGYTGELFF.

The chain recombines TRBV7-9 with TRBJ2-5; possibly TRBD2 for D (5 bases). Germline assignment: CDR1 SEHNR and CDR2 FQNEAQ (reference sequence). There are 14 residues in the CDR3. Trimming left V 5 bases short and J 3 bases short, with 13 bases between. CDR3 in amino acids: CASSPRDPKETQYF. In DNA form, the CDR3 reads TGTGCCAGCAGCCCCCGGGATCCAAAAGAGACCCAGTACTTC.

The chain has TRBV19 and TRBJ2-5; 10 nucleotides line up with TRBD2. This CDR3 contains 14 residues. The V gene's germline CDR1 is LNHDA and CDR2 SQIVND (reference sequence). J gave up 5 bases and V 8 bases, and 8 bases lay outside the gene matches. The CDR3, as DNA: TGTGCCAGTCGGAGCGGGGGGGAATGGGAGACCCAGTACTTC. Protein sequence: CASRSGGEWETQYF.

The rearrangement joins TRBV9 to TRBJ2-1; TRBD2 matches 15 bases. Looked up from germline, CDR1 is SGDLS and CDR2 is YYNGEE. This CDR3 has 15 amino acids. Losses at the gene ends were 3 bases for V and 8 bases for J; bases not matched to a gene: 3. Here the CDR3 DNA reads TGTGCCAGCAGCGGGGGACTAGCGGGGGGTGATGAGCAGTTCTTC. Translating gives CASSGGLAGGDEQFF.

The chain recombines TRBV5-1 with TRBJ1-5, with D unclear. The CDR3 length is 13 residues. V was clipped by 1 base and J by 6 bases, with 8 bases between them. The germline gives CDR1 SGHRS, CDR2 YFSETQ. In nucleotides, the CDR3 is TGCGCCAGCAGCTTGCGGGTCCTTCAGCCCCAGCATTTT. This sequence encodes CASSLRVLQPQHF.

The chain employs TRBV9 and TRBJ2-5; 7 nucleotides agree with TRBD1. Per the germline V gene, CDR1 is SGDLS and CDR2 is YYNGEE. The V gene end was trimmed by 6 bases and the J gene end by 3 bases; junction bases not matched to a gene: 8. The CDR3 has 14 amino acids. The CDR3 region is CASTQPGGEETQYF. The CDR3 bases are TGTGCCAGCACCCAACCAGGGGGTGAAGAGACCCAGTACTTC.

The genes are TRBV27 and TRBJ1-4; TRBD1 matches at 7 bases. This CDR3 is built from 13 residues. Germline V gene lookup returns CDR1 MNHEY and CDR2 SMNVEV (reference sequence). Unmatched junction bases numbered 7, after V lost 4 bases and J lost 11 bases. The CDR3 DNA follows: TGTGCCAGCAGTTCCGACACAGGGGTGAAACTGTTTTTT. Protein: CASSSDTGVKLFF.